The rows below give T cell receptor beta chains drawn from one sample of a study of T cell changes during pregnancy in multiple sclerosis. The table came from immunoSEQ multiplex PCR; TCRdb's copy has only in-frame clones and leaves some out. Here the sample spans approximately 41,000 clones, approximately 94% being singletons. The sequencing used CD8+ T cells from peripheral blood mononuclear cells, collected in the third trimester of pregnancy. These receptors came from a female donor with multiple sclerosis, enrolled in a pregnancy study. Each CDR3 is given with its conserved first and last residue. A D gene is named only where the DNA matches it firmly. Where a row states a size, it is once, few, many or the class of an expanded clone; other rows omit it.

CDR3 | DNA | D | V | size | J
CASSDTGSNQPQHF | TGTGCCAGCAGTGATACGGGTAGCAATCAGCCCCAGCATTTT | - | TRBV2 | - | TRBJ1-5
CASSYPGTSGSYEQYF | TGTGCCAGCAGTTACCCCGGGACTAGCGGCTCCTACGAGCAGTACTTC | TRBD2 | TRBV28 | - | TRBJ2-7
CAEREASTDTQYF | TGTGCCGAGCGGGAGGCGAGCACAGATACGCAGTATTTT | TRBD2 | TRBV6-1 | - | TRBJ2-3
CASSLGLTGLFYEQYF | TGTGCCAGCAGCTTGGGTTTGACAGGCCTTTTCTACGAGCAGTACTTC | - | TRBV5-6 | - | TRBJ2-7
CASSIQGYGYTF | TGTGCCAGCAGCATACAGGGGTACGGCTACACCTTC | TRBD1 | TRBV13 | - | TRBJ1-2
CASSSEREGRRDTQYF | TGTGCCAGCAGCTCCGAGCGGGAGGGCCGGAGAGATACGCAGTATTTT | TRBD2 | TRBV7-9 | - | TRBJ2-3
CASSLAHFFRGRMGGYTF | TGTGCCAGCAGCTTGGCCCATTTCTTCAGGGGAAGGATGGGGGGCTACACCTTC | - | TRBV5-6 | - | TRBJ1-2
CASSSIDKNYGYTF | TGTGCCAGCAGCTCTATCGACAAAAACTATGGCTACACCTTC | - | TRBV7-2 | once | TRBJ1-2
CASSSLAGVGQFF | TGTGCCAGCAGCTCCCTAGCGGGGGTGGGGCAGTTCTTC | TRBD2 | TRBV7-6 | - | TRBJ2-1
CASSIGTSGYNEQFF | TGTGCCAGTAGTATTGGGACTAGCGGTTACAATGAGCAGTTCTTC | TRBD2 | TRBV19 | once | TRBJ2-1
CASSLVTGLNEQFF | TGCGCCAGCAGCTTGGTGACAGGCCTAAATGAGCAGTTCTTC | - | TRBV5-1 | - | TRBJ2-1
CASSSSAVSSGNTIYF | TGTGCCAGTAGCTCCTCGGCAGTCAGCTCTGGAAACACCATATATTTT | - | TRBV28 | - | TRBJ1-3